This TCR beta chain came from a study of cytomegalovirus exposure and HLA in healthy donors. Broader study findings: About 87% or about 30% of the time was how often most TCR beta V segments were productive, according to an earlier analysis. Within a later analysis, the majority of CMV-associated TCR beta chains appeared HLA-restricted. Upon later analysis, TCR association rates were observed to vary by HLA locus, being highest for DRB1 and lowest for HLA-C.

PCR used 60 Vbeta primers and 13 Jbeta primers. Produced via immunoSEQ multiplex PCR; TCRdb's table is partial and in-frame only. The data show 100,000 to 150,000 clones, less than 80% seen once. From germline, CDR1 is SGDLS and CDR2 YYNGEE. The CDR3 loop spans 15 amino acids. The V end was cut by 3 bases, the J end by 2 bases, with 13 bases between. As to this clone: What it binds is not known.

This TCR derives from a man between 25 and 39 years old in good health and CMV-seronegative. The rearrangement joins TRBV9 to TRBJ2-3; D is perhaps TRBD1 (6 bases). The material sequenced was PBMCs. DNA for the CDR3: TGTGCCAGCAGCGAGACAGGTTACCTCACAGATACGCAGTATTTT. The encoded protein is CASSETGYLTDTQYF.